The rows below give T cell receptor beta chains drawn from one sample of a study of esophageal squamous cell carcinoma under preoperative chemotherapy. TCRdb re-analysed the PCR reads in MiXCR, keeping a single row per CDR3 protein. The sample has approximately 30,000 distinct CDR3 sequences; roughly half are singletons. The specimen was taken from a patient given preoperative chemotherapy. These receptors were obtained from a human donor with esophageal squamous cell carcinoma. The donor label of this sample is uncertain. Each CDR3 is given with its conserved first and last residue. Each record gives: CDR3 DNA, CDR3 protein, J gene, D gene, V gene, clone size. D genes are given only for firm matches. A clone size is listed for some rows: how often the clone was seen (once, few, many), or a class if it is expanded.

DNA: TGTGCCAGCAGCTTATCAGGGTATACCGGGGAGCTGTTTTTT; CDR3: CASSLSGYTGELFF; J: TRBJ2-2; D: -; V: TRBV7-3; size: -
DNA: TGTGCCAGCACCCGTCGGGGAGGGAGCTCCGGTACGCTGTATTTT; CDR3: CASTRRGGSSGTLYF; J: TRBJ2-3; D: TRBD2; V: TRBV7-8; size: -
DNA: TGTGCCAGCAGCTTCAGGCCTGGCTGGTCGTACTTC; CDR3: CASSFRPGWSYF; J: TRBJ2-5; D: -; V: TRBV7-2; size: few
DNA: TGCGCCAGCAGCGGAGAGGCCCAGTACTTC; CDR3: CASSGEAQYF; J: TRBJ2-5; D: -; V: TRBV5-1; size: few
DNA: TGCGCCAGCAGCCAAGATAGGGCCCCGGTAGATACGCAGTATTTT; CDR3: CASSQDRAPVDTQYF; J: TRBJ2-3; D: -; V: TRBV4-1; size: -
DNA: TGTGCCAGCAGCGCGGGGCTCGCGGGAGGGGACAAAGACATTCAGTACTTC; CDR3: CASSAGLAGGDKDIQYF; J: TRBJ2-4; D: TRBD2; V: TRBV7-3; size: -
DNA: TGTGCCAGCCGACGGACAGGGGAAGATACGCAGTATTTT; CDR3: CASRRTGEDTQYF; J: TRBJ2-3; D: TRBD1; V: TRBV7-2; size: few
DNA: TGTGGCGGGGGGTTCGGGGGCCGCGACCAAGAGACCCAGTACTTC; CDR3: CGGGFGGRDQETQYF; J: TRBJ2-5; D: TRBD2; V: TRBV7-6; size: -
DNA: TGTGCCAGTACCGAACGGACTTCCGGGGCCAACGTCCTGACTTTC; CDR3: CASTERTSGANVLTF; J: TRBJ2-6; D: -; V: TRBV19; size: -
DNA: TGCAGTGCTAGGAAGGATAACACTGAAGCTTTCTTT; CDR3: CSARKDNTEAFF; J: TRBJ1-1; D: -; V: TRBV20-1; size: -
DNA: TGTGCCAGCAGCAACCCCGGGACTAGTAGCTACAATGAGCAGTTCTTC; CDR3: CASSNPGTSSYNEQFF; J: TRBJ2-1; D: TRBD2; V: TRBV13; size: -
DNA: TGTGCCAGCAGTTACTCTGAGGGCTACACCTTC; CDR3: CASSYSEGYTF; J: TRBJ1-2; D: -; V: TRBV6-5; size: -
DNA: TGTGCCAGCAGCGGGCAGGGGGGCAGTGAGCCAGAGACGCAGTATTTT; CDR3: CASSGQGGSEPETQYF; J: TRBJ2-3; D: -; V: TRBV7-2; size: -
DNA: TGTGCCAGCAGGGACAGGGTATCCTACGAGCAGTACTTC; CDR3: CASRDRVSYEQYF; J: TRBJ2-7; D: TRBD1; V: TRBV18; size: -
DNA: TGCGCCAGCCGGACAGGGGAAGCCGGGGAGCTGTTTTTT; CDR3: CASRTGEAGELFF; J: TRBJ2-2; D: TRBD1; V: TRBV10-1; size: many
DNA: TGTGCCAGTAGGGAATATAATTCACCCCTCCACTTT; CDR3: CASREYNSPLHF; J: TRBJ1-6; D: -; V: TRBV19; size: -
DNA: TGTGCCAGCAACCTCGGACAGTACAATGAGCAGTTCTTC; CDR3: CASNLGQYNEQFF; J: TRBJ2-1; D: -; V: TRBV6-1; size: few
DNA: TGTGCCAGCAGCTCCCGGACAGGGGGAAACACTGAAGCTTTCTTT; CDR3: CASSSRTGGNTEAFF; J: TRBJ1-1; D: TRBD1; V: TRBV7-6; size: many
DNA: TGTGCCGGGAGCCCCGGGGGCCGTGGCCAAAACACCCAGTACTTC; CDR3: CAGSPGGRGQNTQYF; J: TRBJ2-5; D: -; V: TRBV7-9; size: -
DNA: TGTGCCAGCAGCCACGGACAGGCGAGCACAGGGGCGCAGTATTTT; CDR3: CASSHGQASTGAQYF; J: TRBJ2-3; D: TRBD1; V: TRBV6-1; size: -
DNA: TGTGCCAGCAGCTTAACGGGTAGCGGGAGGGCCCGTGATACGCAGTATTTT; CDR3: CASSLTGSGRARDTQYF; J: TRBJ2-3; D: TRBD2; V: TRBV7-3; size: many
DNA: TGTGGCAGCAGCTCGAAGGTGGGAGGCAAAGATACTCAGTATTTC; CDR3: CGSSSKVGGKDTQYF; J: TRBJ2-3; D: -; V: TRBV7-2; size: -
DNA: TGTGCCAGCAGCGAGGTGACCGGGACTAGCGGGGGGAGAACAGATACGCAGTATTTT; CDR3: CASSEVTGTSGGRTDTQYF; J: TRBJ2-3; D: TRBD2; V: TRBV7-9; size: -
DNA: TGTGCCAGCAGCTTTCGGCCAGGGGGTAACACTGAAGCTTTCTTT; CDR3: CASSFRPGGNTEAFF; J: TRBJ1-1; D: TRBD1; V: TRBV7-8; size: many
DNA: TGTGCCAGCAGTGAACGGGAGCAAGAGACCCAGTTCTTC; CDR3: CASSEREQETQFF; J: TRBJ2-1; D: -; V: TRBV6-1; size: medium-sized
DNA: TGTGCCGGGGGCCTCGGGGGCGGTGGGCCAGATACCCAGTATTTC; CDR3: CAGGLGGGGPDTQYF; J: TRBJ2-3; D: -; V: TRBV7-8; size: once
DNA: TGTGCCAGTAGTATAACAGGACAGGGATCCGGGGAGCTGTTTTTT; CDR3: CASSITGQGSGELFF; J: TRBJ2-2; D: TRBD1; V: TRBV19; size: -
DNA: TGTGCGGGGCGCGGGAGGTGTAGCCCCGATACCCAGTATTTC; CDR3: CAGRGRCSPDTQYF; J: TRBJ2-3; D: TRBD2; V: TRBV7-8; size: -
DNA: TGTGCCAGCAGCCCCGAGCGGTCTGAGAACACCGGGGAGCTGTTTTTT; CDR3: CASSPERSENTGELFF; J: TRBJ2-2; D: -; V: TRBV11-2; size: few
DNA: TGTGCCAGCAGCCCGGGCCCCCGGGCTGTAAACACCGATACGCTGTATTTT; CDR3: CASSPGPRAVNTDTLYF; J: TRBJ2-2; D: -; V: TRBV7-9; size: -
DNA: TGTGGGGGCAGTGGCGGAAATACGCAGTATTTT; CDR3: CGGSGGNTQYF; J: TRBJ2-3; D: -; V: TRBV25-1; size: -
DNA: TGTGCCAGCGCGTCGTCCCGGGCGGGGAACACTGAAGCTTTCTTT; CDR3: CASASSRAGNTEAFF; J: TRBJ1-1; D: -; V: TRBV7-8; size: -
DNA: TGTGCCAGCAGCTTAGGGCAGGGACTAGCCAAAAACATTCAGTACTTC; CDR3: CASSLGQGLAKNIQYF; J: TRBJ2-4; D: -; V: TRBV11-2; size: many
DNA: TGTGCCAGCAGCACCGGCCTAGCGGGGGGACAAGAGACCCAGTACTTC; CDR3: CASSTGLAGGQETQYF; J: TRBJ2-5; D: TRBD2; V: TRBV7-2; size: many
DNA: TGTGCCAGCAGGATGGGAACCGGGACTAGCGGGAGTTACAATGAGCAGTTCTTC; CDR3: CASRMGTGTSGSYNEQFF; J: TRBJ2-1; D: TRBD2; V: TRBV7-6; size: many
DNA: TGTGCCAGCAGGCCGGTGGGCGGAACTTACAATGAGCAGTACTTC; CDR3: CASRPVGGTYNEQYF; J: TRBJ2-5; D: -; V: TRBV6-1; size: many
DNA: TGTGCCAGCAGCTTAAGTGTGGGACAAGGATGCGACTATGGCTACACCTTC; CDR3: CASSLSVGQGCDYGYTF; J: TRBJ1-2; D: -; V: TRBV7-4; size: -
DNA: TGTGCCACCAGTGATTTGGCAGGGGGCTTAGATACGCAGTATTTT; CDR3: CATSDLAGGLDTQYF; J: TRBJ2-3; D: TRBD1; V: TRBV24-1; size: few
DNA: TGTGCCAGCAGCTTAGCTGGGGTGGGAGCGGGAGAGACCCAGTACTTC; CDR3: CASSLAGVGAGETQYF; J: TRBJ2-5; D: -; V: TRBV7-2; size: -
DNA: TGTGCCAGCAGTGTCAAGGGTATATACGAGCAGTACTTC; CDR3: CASSVKGIYEQYF; J: TRBJ2-7; D: -; V: TRBV28; size: few
DNA: TGTGCCAGCAGCTCACAGACTAGCGGCACCAGAGCGACCCAATTCTTC; CDR3: CASSSQTSGTRATQFF; J: TRBJ2-5; D: TRBD2; V: TRBV7-2; size: -
DNA: TGTGCCAGCAGCGTAGCTGGGGGAGGGCCGGGTACTGAGCAGTTCTTC; CDR3: CASSVAGGGPGTEQFF; J: TRBJ2-1; D: TRBD2; V: TRBV7-9; size: many
DNA: TGTGCCATCGGGGGGTCGGCCTTCGGAGAGACCCAGTACTTC; CDR3: CAIGGSAFGETQYF; J: TRBJ2-5; D: -; V: TRBV10-3; size: -
DNA: TGTGCCAGCAGCTTAGGGTCATCACCCCTCCACTTT; CDR3: CASSLGSSPLHF; J: TRBJ1-6; D: -; V: TRBV7-2; size: -
DNA: TGTGCCAGCAGCCCACGCGGGACAGGGAACACTGAAGCTTTCTTT; CDR3: CASSPRGTGNTEAFF; J: TRBJ1-1; D: TRBD1; V: TRBV6-1; size: -
DNA: TGTGCCAGCAGCGCATCCAGCGGAGCTTACAATGAGCAGTACTTC; CDR3: CASSASSGAYNEQYF; J: TRBJ2-5; D: -; V: TRBV7-6; size: many